The 27 T cell receptor beta chains below all came from one sample that was sequenced in a study of CD4 T cells in relation to SARS-CoV-2 and coronaviruses. Antigens of these TCRs are unknown. Measured with immunoSEQ multiplex PCR; TCRdb has only the in-frame clones, and not every one. The top ten clones hold 15% to 20% of a sample with tens of thousands of clones, 72% of them seen once. CD4+ T cells from unexposed donors were obtained before the COVID-19 pandemic (2011-2018). The cells were cultured for over eight days before CD4+ T cells were isolated. The sequencing sample was made of CD4+ T cells from PBMCs, cultured in vitro. The receptor source for this set is a human donor in good health.

The CDR3 DNA follows: TGTGCCAGCAGCAGGGAATGGCACGGGGAGCTGTTTTTT. Translation: CASSREWHGELFF. V usage is TRBV6-2 or TRBV6-3 and J usage is TRBJ2-2, with a weak D call TRBD1 (5 bases). This CDR3 is built from 13 residues. Per the germline V gene, CDR1 is MNHEY and CDR2 is SVGEGT. Deletions cut 6 bases from V and 7 bases from J, with 12 bases between.

The chain links TRBV18 to TRBJ2-1, with 9 bases aligning to TRBD1. Germline loops: CDR1 KGHSH, CDR2 LQKENI. Trimming removed 2 bases from V and 4 bases from J; junction bases left unmatched: 6. This CDR3 spans 16 amino acids. CDR3 residues: CASSPRDREIYNEQFF. The CDR3 DNA is TGTGCCAGCTCACCAAGGGACAGGGAGATTTACAATGAGCAGTTCTTC. Variable domain in full (rest from reference TRBV18 and TRBJ2-1): NAGVMQNPRHLVRRRGQEARLRCSPMKGHSHVYWYRQLPEEGLKFMVYLQKENIIDESGMPKERFSAEFPKEGPSILRIQQVVRGDSAAYFCASSPRDREIYNEQFFGPGTRLTVL.

The CDR3 here is CSVESASGAQETQYF. As DNA, the CDR3 is TGCAGCGTTGAATCGGCTAGCGGCGCGCAAGAGACCCAGTACTTC. The chain is built from TRBV29-1 and TRBJ2-5; TRBD2 matches 7 bases. The CDR3 extends over 15 amino acids. Germline values: CDR1 SQVTM, CDR2 ANQGSEA. V lost 2 bases, J lost 2 bases, and 8 bases stayed unmatched. Based on the CDR3 plus reference TRBV29-1 and TRBJ2-5, the full variable domain is SAVISQKPSRDICQRGTSLTIQCQVDSQVTMMFWYRQQPGQSLTLIATANQGSEATYESGFVIDKFPISRPNLTFSTLTVSNMSPEDSSIYLCSVESASGAQETQYFGPGTRLLVL.

J is TRBJ1-3 and V is TRBV7-2, with D perhaps matching TRBD1 (6 bases). CDR3 length equals 15 residues. V gave up 7 bases and J gave up 4 bases, with 17 bases separating them. Looked up from germline, CDR1 is SGHTA and CDR2 is FQGNSA. The CDR3 nucleotides are TGTGCCAGCATCGATGGGGGGCTTAGGGGAAACACCATATATTTT. It specifies CASIDGGLRGNTIYF.

The chain recombines TRBV7-2 with TRBJ2-5, with 14 bases identical to TRBD2. Germline CDR1 is SGHTA and CDR2 is FQGNSA. V lost 4 bases, J lost 3 bases, and 4 bases stayed unmatched. The CDR3 is made up of 16 amino acids. The CDR3 coding sequence is TGTGCCAGCAGCTCCCGACTAGCGGGGGGGGAAGAGACCCAGTACTTC. Protein product: CASSSRLAGGEETQYF.

In this sample, this clone turned up a few times. V and J are TRBV28 and TRBJ1-1, with 10 bases that match TRBD1. CDR1 is MDHEN and CDR2 is SYDVKM in the germline V gene. This CDR3 is built from 16 residues. V shed 4 bases, J shed 9 bases, and the junction held 14 bases outside the gene matches. The CDR3 reads CASSSGSTGQGVKAFF. CDR3 sequence (DNA): TGTGCCAGCAGTTCCGGATCCACCGGACAGGGGGTAAAAGCTTTCTTT.

The chain has TRBV21-1 and TRBJ1-4. TRBV21-1 is a pseudogene segment. CDR3 size: 19 residues. CDR3 loop: CASSKVGGELVATNEKLFF. In DNA form, the CDR3 reads TGTGCCAGCAGCAAAGTGGGGGGAGAGCTAGTAGCAACTAATGAAAAACTGTTTTTT.

This chain uses TRBV7-9 with TRBJ2-7, with TRBD1 matching 7 bases. Trimming at V came to 5 bases and at J to 3 bases, leaving 7 bases not matched to a gene. CDR3 length equals 14 residues. CDR1 SEHNR and CDR2 FQNEAQ come from the germline V gene (reference sequence). The CDR3 bases are TGTGCCAGCAGCCAACCCCGGGACAGCTACGAGCAGTACTTC. This codes for CASSQPRDSYEQYF.

The gene calls are TRBV9 and TRBJ1-6, with D perhaps matching TRBD1 (6 bases). Trimming left V 1 base short and J 8 bases short, with 10 bases between. The germline V gene has CDR1 SGDLS and CDR2 YYNGEE. This CDR3 has 14 amino acids. The CDR3 coding sequence is TGTGCCAGCAGCGTAACCCCAGGGGATTCACCCCTCCACTTT. This sequence encodes CASSVTPGDSPLHF.

The J gene is TRBJ1-2, the V gene TRBV6-6; D may be TRBD1 (6 bases). Germline CDR1 and CDR2: MNHNY and SVGAGI (reference sequence). The CDR3 runs 14 residues. The V end was cut by 6 bases, the J end by 7 bases, with 18 bases between. CDR3 in amino acids: CASSFGGATAGYTF. The CDR3 DNA sequence: TGTGCCAGCAGCTTCGGGGGGGCTACAGCTGGCTACACCTTC.

The rearrangement links TRBV6-5 to TRBJ1-2; 7 bases are a match to TRBD1. V dropped 2 bases and J dropped 4; count of bases not matched to a gene: 10. Germline V gives CDR1 MNHEY, CDR2 SVGAGI. There are 16 residues in the CDR3. CDR3 sequence reads: CASSYRDSFGAYGYTF. In nucleotides, the CDR3 is TGTGCCAGCAGTTACCGGGACAGCTTCGGAGCCTATGGCTACACCTTC.

The rearrangement joins TRBV5-6 to TRBJ1-2, with TRBD1 matching 9 bases. Trimming cost V 2 bases and J 2 bases; bases outside gene matches: 4. The CDR3 has 15 residues. Per the germline V gene, CDR1 is SGHDT and CDR2 is YYEEEE. The CDR3 coding sequence is TGTGCCAGCAGCTTCTTTGACAGGGGGAACTATGGCTACACCTTC. Encoded protein: CASSFFDRGNYGYTF. The full variable domain, rest sourced from reference TRBV5-6 and TRBJ1-2, is DAGVTQSPTHLIKTRGQQVTLRCSPKSGHDTVSWYQQALGQGPQFIFQYYEEEERQRGNFPDRFSGHQFPNYSSELNVNALLLGDSALYLCASSFFDRGNYGYTFGSGTRLTVV.

V is TRBV27 and J is TRBJ1-4, with D possibly TRBD1 on 5 matching bases. Germline V CDR1 and CDR2: MNHEY, SMNVEV (reference sequence). CDR3 length: 14 amino acids. Deletions cut 3 bases from V and 4 bases from J, with 9 bases between. The CDR3 region has the DNA TGTGCCAGCAGTTTTGGGGCAGATAATGAAAAACTGTTTTTT. Protein: CASSFGADNEKLFF. Looking up the rest from reference TRBV27 and TRBJ1-4 gives the full variable domain: EAQVTQNPRYLITVTGKKLTVTCSQNMNHEYMSWYRQDPGLGLRQIYYSMNVEVTDKGDVPEGYKVSRKEKRNFPLILESPSPNQTSLYFCASSFGADNEKLFFGSGTQLSVL.

V gene TRBV11-2 combines with J gene TRBJ2-2, with D uncertain. The length of the CDR3 is 14 residues. Per the germline V gene, CDR1 is SGHAT and CDR2 is FQNNGV. The V end lost 1 base, the J end lost 6 bases, and 9 bases lay between the germline ends. CDR3 region: CASSLVAEAGELFF. CDR3 DNA: TGTGCCAGCAGCTTAGTGGCAGAGGCCGGGGAGCTGTTTTTT.

The chain links TRBV7-9 to TRBJ2-1; 16 nucleotides match TRBD2. J gave up 9 bases and V 3 bases, and 5 bases lay outside the gene matches. This CDR3 spans 16 amino acids. Germline loops: CDR1 SEHNR, CDR2 FQNEAQ (reference sequence). The chain's CDR3 is CASSFGTSGGAIEQFF. For the CDR3, the DNA is TGTGCCAGCAGCTTCGGGACTAGCGGGGGGGCCATTGAGCAGTTCTTC.

This clone was picked up one time. The CDR3 spells CASSLAHRGGYGYTF. CDR3 nucleotides: TGCGCCAGCAGCTTGGCTCACAGGGGGGGCTATGGCTACACCTTC. V usage is TRBV5-1 and J usage is TRBJ1-2, with 8 bases lining up with TRBD1. Per germline, CDR1 SGHRS and CDR2 YFSETQ. CDR3 length equals 15 residues. The V and J ends lost 0 bases and 4 bases, in that order; junction bases with no gene match: 5.

This clone was observed a few times. The chain recombines TRBV14 with TRBJ1-1; no clear D. The CDR3 extends over 10 amino acids. Germline values: CDR1 SGHDN, CDR2 FVKESK. Trimming left V 1 base short and J 11 bases short, with 5 bases between. CDR3 in DNA: TGTGCCAGCAGCCAAGTAGTGGCTTTCTTT. Amino acid sequence: CASSQVVAFF.

This clone was seen a few times. The V and J genes are TRBV10-2 and TRBJ1-6, with D possibly TRBD1 on 6 matching bases. This CDR3 is 15 amino acids long. Trimming removed 6 bases at V and 7 bases at J, with 16 bases between. CDR1 is WSHSY, CDR2 SAAADI, per germline. Here the CDR3 reads CASRATGSGNSPLHF. For the CDR3, the DNA is TGCGCCAGCAGGGCTACAGGGTCGGGAAATTCACCCCTCCACTTT.

The V and J genes are TRBV5-1 and TRBJ2-3; D not resolved. Germline CDR1 and CDR2: SGHRS and YFSETQ. This CDR3 spans 16 amino acids. V was trimmed by 3 bases and J by 0 bases, leaving 14 bases between them. CDR3 in DNA: TGCGCCAGCAGCTCGGATGGCGGATTGAGCACAGATACGCAGTATTTT. Protein sequence: CASSSDGGLSTDTQYF.

Written as DNA, the CDR3 is TGTGCCAGCAGCCCCGGGGACTCTGGGGCCAACGTCCTGACTTTC. It is translated as CASSPGDSGANVLTF. The chain employs TRBV5-8 and TRBJ2-6; a weak D match, TRBD2 (5 bases). Trimming took off 4 bases at V and 0 bases at J, with 8 bases between the two ends. The CDR3 runs to 15 residues. Germline values: CDR1 SGHTS, CDR2 YDEGEE.

This rearrangement joins TRBV4-3 to TRBJ1-2, with D perhaps TRBD1 (5 bases). The CDR3 is made up of 13 amino acids. Germline V CDR1 and CDR2: LGHNA, YSLEER. The ends were cut back, 1 base at V and 8 bases at J, with 11 bases in the middle. The CDR3 DNA reads as TGCGCCAGCAGCCAAGGAAAGGGGTTGGGCTACACCTTC. This codes for CASSQGKGLGYTF.

The genes are TRBV3-1 (or the pseudogene TRBV3-2) and TRBJ2-2; maybe TRBD2 (6 bases). Per the germline V gene, CDR1 is LGHDT and CDR2 is YNNKEL (reference sequence). This CDR3 is 14 amino acids long. V lost 4 bases, J lost 6 bases, and 12 bases lay in between. CDR3 nucleotide sequence: TGTGCCAGCAGCCGCCGGGAGTCCTCCGGGGAGCTGTTTTTT. It encodes CASSRRESSGELFF.

This clone was detected only a few times. The rearrangement uses TRBV18 and TRBJ1-5; TRBD1 is a possible D gene (5 bases). The CDR3 is 17 amino acids. Trimming cost V 6 bases and J 1 base, with 19 bases left between them. Germline V CDR1 and CDR2: KGHSH, LQKENI. DNA of the CDR3: TGTGCCAGCTCTCTCGTAGGGGCCGGTGCAAGCAATCAGCCCCAGCATTTT. Translating gives CASSLVGAGASNQPQHF.

This clone was observed a handful of times. This chain links TRBV7-9 with TRBJ2-7; 12 bases map to TRBD1. The CDR3 loop spans 14 amino acids. CDR1 is SEHNR, CDR2 FQNEAQ, per germline (reference sequence). The V segment lost 5 bases and the J segment 4 bases; nucleotides outside the gene matches: 3. This chain's CDR3 is CASSQGQGAYEQYF. The CDR3, as DNA: TGTGCCAGCAGCCAGGGACAGGGGGCTTACGAGCAGTACTTC.

The chain is built from TRBV7-2 and TRBJ1-3, with 7 bases lining up with TRBD1. Germline V lookup: CDR1 SGHTA, CDR2 FQGNSA. The CDR3 loop spans 17 amino acids. The ends lost 4 bases at V and 1 base at J; junction bases unmatched: 10. The CDR3 DNA reads TGTGCCAGCAGCTGGCCACTAGGGGGCAGGTCTGGAAACACCATATATTTT. Amino acids: CASSWPLGGRSGNTIYF.

This clone appeared a few times. The V call is TRBV2, the J call TRBJ2-1; no clear D gene. The CDR3 consists of 15 residues. V was shortened by 6 bases and J by 0 bases, with 12 bases between the two germline ends. Germline CDR1 is SNHLY and CDR2 is FYNNEI. CDR3 in DNA: TGTGCCAGCAGCCGAGAGGCTGCCTCCTACAATGAGCAGTTCTTC. Translation: CASSREAASYNEQFF. The whole variable domain, remainder taken from reference TRBV2 and TRBJ2-1, is EPEVTQTPSHQVTQMGQEVILRCVPISNHLYFYWYRQILGQKVEFLVSFYNNEISEKSEIFDDQFSVERPDGSNFTLKIRSTKLEDSAMYFCASSREAASYNEQFFGPGTRLTVL.

The chain uses TRBV18 and TRBJ2-1; TRBD2 matches 15 bases. This CDR3 is 16 amino acids long. V lost 2 bases to trimming and J lost 6 bases; unmatched junction nucleotides: 2. Germline V CDR1 and CDR2: KGHSH, LQKENI. CDR3 sequence: CASSPGTSGRLNEQFF. The DNA for the CDR3 is TGTGCCAGCTCACCAGGGACTAGCGGGAGGCTCAATGAGCAGTTCTTC.